This T cell receptor (beta chain) was recovered during a study of blood T cell repertoires in COVID-19. This CDR3 has 13 amino acids. V trimming: 6 bases; J trimming: 10 bases; junction bases outside the gene matches: 8. Germline loops: CDR1 LNHDA, CDR2 SQIVND (reference sequence). Using immunoSEQ multiplex PCR, the repertoire was profiled, and TCRdb retains in-frame clones only, with some absent. The sample consists of 250,000 to 350,000 clones, under 95% of them appearing once. This clonotype originated in a man aged 60 to 69 who had recovered from COVID-19. Sample: PBMCs or T cells enriched from blood (not recorded which). This chain links TRBV19 with TRBJ1-4; 7 bases fit TRBD1. The CDR3 region has the DNA TGTGCCAGTAGCTTACAGGGGCCCACAAAACTGTTTTTT. Protein: CASSLQGPTKLFF.